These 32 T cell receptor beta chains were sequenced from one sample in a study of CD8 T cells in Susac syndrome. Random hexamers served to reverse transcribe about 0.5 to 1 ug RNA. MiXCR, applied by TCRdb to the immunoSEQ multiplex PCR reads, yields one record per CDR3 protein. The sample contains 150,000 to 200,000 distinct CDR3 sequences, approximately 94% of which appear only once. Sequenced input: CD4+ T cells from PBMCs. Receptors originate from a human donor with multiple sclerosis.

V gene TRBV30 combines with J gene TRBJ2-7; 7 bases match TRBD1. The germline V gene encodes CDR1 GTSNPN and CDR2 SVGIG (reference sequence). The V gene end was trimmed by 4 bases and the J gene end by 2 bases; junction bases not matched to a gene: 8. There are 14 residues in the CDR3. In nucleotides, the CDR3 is TGTGCCTGGACCTATTACAGGGGAGCCTACGAGCAGTACTTC. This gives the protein CAWTYYRGAYEQYF.

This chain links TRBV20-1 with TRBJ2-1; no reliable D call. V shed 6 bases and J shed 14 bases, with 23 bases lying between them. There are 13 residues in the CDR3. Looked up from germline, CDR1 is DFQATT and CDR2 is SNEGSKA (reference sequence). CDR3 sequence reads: CSATTGVLRVEFF. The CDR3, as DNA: TGCAGTGCAACAACCGGCGTACTCCGAGTCGAGTTCTTC.

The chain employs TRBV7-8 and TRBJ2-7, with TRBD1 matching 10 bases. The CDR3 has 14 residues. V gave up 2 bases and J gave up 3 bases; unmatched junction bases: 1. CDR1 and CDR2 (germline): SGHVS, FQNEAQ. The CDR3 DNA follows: TGTGCCAGCAGCTTATGGACAGGGGGCTACGAGCAGTACTTC. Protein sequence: CASSLWTGGYEQYF.

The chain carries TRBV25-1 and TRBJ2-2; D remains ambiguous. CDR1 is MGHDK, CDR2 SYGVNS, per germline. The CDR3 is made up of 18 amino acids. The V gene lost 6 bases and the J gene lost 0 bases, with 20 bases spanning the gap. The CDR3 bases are TGTGCCAGCAGCGCGCCCCCCGGACGACTCGCGAACACCGGGGAGCTGTTTTTT. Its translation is CASSAPPGRLANTGELFF.

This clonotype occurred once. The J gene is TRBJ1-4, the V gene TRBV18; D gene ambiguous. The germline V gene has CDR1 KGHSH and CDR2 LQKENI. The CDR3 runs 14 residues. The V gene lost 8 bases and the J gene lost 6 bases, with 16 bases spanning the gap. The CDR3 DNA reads TGTGCCAGCGCCCAGAGGCTCACTGATGAAAAACTGTTTTTT. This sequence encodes CASAQRLTDEKLFF.

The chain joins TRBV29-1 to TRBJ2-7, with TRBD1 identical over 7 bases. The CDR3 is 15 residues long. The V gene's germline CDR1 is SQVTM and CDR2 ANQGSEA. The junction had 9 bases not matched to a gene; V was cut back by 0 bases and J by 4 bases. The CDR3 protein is CSVEEGTRGRYEQYF. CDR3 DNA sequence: TGCAGCGTTGAAGAGGGAACGAGGGGGCGTTACGAGCAGTACTTC.

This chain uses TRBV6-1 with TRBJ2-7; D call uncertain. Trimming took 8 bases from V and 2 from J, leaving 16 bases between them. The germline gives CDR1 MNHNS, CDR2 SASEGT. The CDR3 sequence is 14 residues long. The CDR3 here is CASARLPDPYEQYF. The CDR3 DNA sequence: TGTGCCAGCGCACGCCTCCCTGACCCCTACGAGCAGTACTTC.

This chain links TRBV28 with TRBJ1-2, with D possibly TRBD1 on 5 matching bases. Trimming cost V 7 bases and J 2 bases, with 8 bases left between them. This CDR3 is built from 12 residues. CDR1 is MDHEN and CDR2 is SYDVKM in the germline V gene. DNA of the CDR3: TGTGCCAGCAAGCGGGGGAACTATGGCTACACCTTC. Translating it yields CASKRGNYGYTF.

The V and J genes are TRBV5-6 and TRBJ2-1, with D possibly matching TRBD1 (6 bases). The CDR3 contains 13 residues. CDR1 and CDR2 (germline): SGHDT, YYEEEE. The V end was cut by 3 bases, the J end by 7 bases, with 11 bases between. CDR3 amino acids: CASSSWGLNEQFF. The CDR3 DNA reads TGTGCCAGCAGCTCTTGGGGGCTAAATGAGCAGTTCTTC.

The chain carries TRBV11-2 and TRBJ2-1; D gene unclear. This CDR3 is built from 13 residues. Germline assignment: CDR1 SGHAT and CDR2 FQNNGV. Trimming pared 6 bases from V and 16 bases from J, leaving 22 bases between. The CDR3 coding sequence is TGTGCCAGCAGTTCACGTTTTGGCGGCTTTCACTTCTTC. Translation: CASSSRFGGFHFF.

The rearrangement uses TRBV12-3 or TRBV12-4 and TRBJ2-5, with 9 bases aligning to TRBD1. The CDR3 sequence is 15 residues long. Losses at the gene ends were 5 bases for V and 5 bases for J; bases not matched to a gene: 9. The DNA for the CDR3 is TGTGCCAGCAGTGGGGGACAGGGAGAAATGGAGACCCAGTACTTC. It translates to CASSGGQGEMETQYF.

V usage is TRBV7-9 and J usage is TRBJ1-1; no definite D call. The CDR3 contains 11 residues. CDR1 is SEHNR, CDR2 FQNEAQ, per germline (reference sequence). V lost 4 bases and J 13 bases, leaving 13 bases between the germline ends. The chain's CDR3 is CASSSRATVFF. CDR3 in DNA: TGTGCCAGCAGCTCCCGGGCTACGGTTTTCTTT.

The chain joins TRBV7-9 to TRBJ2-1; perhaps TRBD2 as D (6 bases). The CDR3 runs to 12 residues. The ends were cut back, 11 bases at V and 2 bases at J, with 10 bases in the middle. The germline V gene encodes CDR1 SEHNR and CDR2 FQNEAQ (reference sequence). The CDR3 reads CALTGAYNEQFF. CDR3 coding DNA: TGTGCCCTGACGGGGGCCTACAATGAGCAGTTCTTC.

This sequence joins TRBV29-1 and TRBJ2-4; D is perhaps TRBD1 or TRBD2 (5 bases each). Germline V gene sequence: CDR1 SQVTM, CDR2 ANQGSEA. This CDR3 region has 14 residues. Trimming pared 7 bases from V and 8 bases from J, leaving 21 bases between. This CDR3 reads CSALPTGRGDIQYF. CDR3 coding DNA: TGCAGCGCCCTCCCCACAGGACGGGGCGACATTCAGTACTTC. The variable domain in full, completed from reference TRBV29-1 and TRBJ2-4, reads SAVISQKPSRDICQRGTSLTIQCQVDSQVTMMFWYRQQPGQSLTLIATANQGSEATYESGFVIDKFPISRPNLTFSTLTVSNMSPEDSSIYLCSALPTGRGDIQYFGAGTRLSVL.

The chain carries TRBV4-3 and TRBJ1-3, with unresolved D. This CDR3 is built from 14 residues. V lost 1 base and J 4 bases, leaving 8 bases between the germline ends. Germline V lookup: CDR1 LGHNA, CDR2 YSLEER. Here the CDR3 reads CASSQVTGGNTIYF. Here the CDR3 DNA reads TGCGCCAGCAGCCAAGTGACCGGAGGAAACACCATATATTTT.

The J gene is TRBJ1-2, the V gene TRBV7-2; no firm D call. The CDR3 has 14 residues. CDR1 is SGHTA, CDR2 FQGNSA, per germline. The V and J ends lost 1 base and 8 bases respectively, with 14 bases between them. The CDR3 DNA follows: TGTGCCAGCAGCTTAGGCGGCCACGGCGAAGGCTACACCTTC. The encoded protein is CASSLGGHGEGYTF.

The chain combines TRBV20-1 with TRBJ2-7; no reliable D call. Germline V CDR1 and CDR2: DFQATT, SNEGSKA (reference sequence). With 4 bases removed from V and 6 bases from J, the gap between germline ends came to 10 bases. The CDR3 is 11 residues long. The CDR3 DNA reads TGCAGTGCTAATGCTCAAACCGAGCAGTACTTC. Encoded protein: CSANAQTEQYF.

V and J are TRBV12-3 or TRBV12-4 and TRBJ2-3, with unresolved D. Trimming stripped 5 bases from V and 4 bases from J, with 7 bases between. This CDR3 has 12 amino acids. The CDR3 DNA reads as TGTGCCAGCAGTCTCTTCTCAGATACGCAGTATTTT. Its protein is CASSLFSDTQYF.

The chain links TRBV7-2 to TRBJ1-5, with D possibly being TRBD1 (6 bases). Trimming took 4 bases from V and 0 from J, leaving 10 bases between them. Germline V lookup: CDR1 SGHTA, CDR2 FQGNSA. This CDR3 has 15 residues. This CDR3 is CASSSGQPSNQPQHF. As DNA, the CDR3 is TGTGCCAGCAGCTCAGGACAGCCTAGCAATCAGCCCCAGCATTTT.

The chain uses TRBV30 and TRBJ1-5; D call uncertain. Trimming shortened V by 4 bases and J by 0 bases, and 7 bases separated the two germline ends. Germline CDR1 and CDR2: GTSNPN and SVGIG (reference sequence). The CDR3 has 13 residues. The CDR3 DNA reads TGTGCCTGGACGTACGATAGCAATCAGCCCCAGCATTTT. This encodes CAWTYDSNQPQHF.

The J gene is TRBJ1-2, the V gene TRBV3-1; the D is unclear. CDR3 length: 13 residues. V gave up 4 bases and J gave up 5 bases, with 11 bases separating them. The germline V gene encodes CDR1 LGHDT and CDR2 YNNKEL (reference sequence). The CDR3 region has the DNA TGTGCCAGCAGCCCCTCTCAAATATATGGCTACACCTTC. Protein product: CASSPSQIYGYTF.

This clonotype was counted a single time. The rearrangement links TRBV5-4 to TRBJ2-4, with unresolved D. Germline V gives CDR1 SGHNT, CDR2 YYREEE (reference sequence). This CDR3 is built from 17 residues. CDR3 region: CASKREGRAGAKNIQYF. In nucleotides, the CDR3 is TGTGCATCAAAAAGAGAAGGCCGGGCAGGAGCCAAAAACATTCAGTACTTC.

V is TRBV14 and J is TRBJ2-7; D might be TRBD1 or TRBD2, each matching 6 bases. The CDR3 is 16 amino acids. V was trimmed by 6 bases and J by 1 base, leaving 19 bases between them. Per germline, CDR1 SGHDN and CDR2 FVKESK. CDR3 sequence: CASSPFTGRLSYEQYF. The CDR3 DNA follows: TGTGCCAGCAGTCCCTTTACAGGGAGGCTTTCCTACGAGCAGTACTTC.

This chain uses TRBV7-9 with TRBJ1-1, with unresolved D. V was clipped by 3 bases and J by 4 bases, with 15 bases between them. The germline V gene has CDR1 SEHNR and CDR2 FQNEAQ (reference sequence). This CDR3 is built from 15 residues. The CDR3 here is CASSFGSSVGTEAFF. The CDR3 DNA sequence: TGTGCCAGCAGCTTTGGTTCGAGCGTTGGCACTGAAGCTTTCTTT. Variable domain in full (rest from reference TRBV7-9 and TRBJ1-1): DTGVSQNPRHKITKRGQNVTFRCDPISEHNRLYWYRQTLGQGPEFLTYFQNEAQLEKSRLLSDRFSAERPKGSFSTLEIQRTEQGDSAMYLCASSFGSSVGTEAFFGQGTRLTVV.

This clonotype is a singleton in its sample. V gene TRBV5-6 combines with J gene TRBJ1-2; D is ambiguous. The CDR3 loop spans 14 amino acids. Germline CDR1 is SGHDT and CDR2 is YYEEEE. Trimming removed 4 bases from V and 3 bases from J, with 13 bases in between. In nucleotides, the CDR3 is TGTGCCAGCAGCAAGGACGGGCTGCACTATGGCTACACCTTC. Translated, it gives CASSKDGLHYGYTF.

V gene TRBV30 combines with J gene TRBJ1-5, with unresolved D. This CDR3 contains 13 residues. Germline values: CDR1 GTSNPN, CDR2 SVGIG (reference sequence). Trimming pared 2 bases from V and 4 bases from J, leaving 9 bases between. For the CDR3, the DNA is TGTGCCTGGAGTCAGGACGGAAATCAGCCCCAGCATTTT. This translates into CAWSQDGNQPQHF.

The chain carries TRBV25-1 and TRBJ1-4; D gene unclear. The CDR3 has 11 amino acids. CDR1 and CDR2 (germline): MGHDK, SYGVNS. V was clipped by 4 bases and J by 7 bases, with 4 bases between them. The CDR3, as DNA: TGTGCCAGCAGTGGGCGTGAAAAACTGTTTTTT. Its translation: CASSGREKLFF.

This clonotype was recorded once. CDR3 bases: TGTGCCAGCACCCGCCCGGAGGTTGGAAAACTGTTTTTT. As protein: CASTRPEVGKLFF. The chain employs TRBV5-6 and TRBJ1-4; the D is unclear. CDR1 is SGHDT and CDR2 is YYEEEE in the germline V gene. This CDR3 is 13 amino acids long. The V end lost 6 bases, the J end lost 10 bases, and 16 bases lay between the germline ends.

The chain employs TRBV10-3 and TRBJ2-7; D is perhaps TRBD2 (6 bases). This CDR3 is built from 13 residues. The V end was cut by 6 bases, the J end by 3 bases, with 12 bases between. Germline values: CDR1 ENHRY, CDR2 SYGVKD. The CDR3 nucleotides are TGTGCCATCAGGCCCCGGGACTTCTACGAGCAGTACTTC. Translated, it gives CAIRPRDFYEQYF.

CDR3 sequence (DNA): TGTGCCAGCAGCCAAGGGACAGGGTTCAATGAGCAGTTCTTC. It is translated as CASSQGTGFNEQFF. The chain recombines TRBV4-2 with TRBJ2-1; 8 nucleotides line up with TRBD1. V lost 1 base to trimming and J lost 6 bases; unmatched junction nucleotides: 2. The germline gives CDR1 LGHNA, CDR2 YNFKEQ. This CDR3 has 14 residues.

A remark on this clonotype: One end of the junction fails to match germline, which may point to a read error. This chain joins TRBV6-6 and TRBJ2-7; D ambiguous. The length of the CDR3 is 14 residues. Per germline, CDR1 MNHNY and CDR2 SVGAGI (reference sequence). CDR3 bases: TGTGTCAGCAGTGTCCAGCCGATCTCCTACGAGCAGTACTTC. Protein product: CVSSVQPISYEQYF.

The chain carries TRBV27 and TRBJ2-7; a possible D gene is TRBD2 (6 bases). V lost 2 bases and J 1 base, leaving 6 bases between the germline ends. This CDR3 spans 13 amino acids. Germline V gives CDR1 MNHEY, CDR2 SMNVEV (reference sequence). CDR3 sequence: CASSLRESYEQYF. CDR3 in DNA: TGTGCCAGCAGTTTACGGGAGTCCTACGAGCAGTACTTC.